Each of the 30 T cell receptor beta chains below was sequenced from the same sample in a study of vaccination effects on CD4 cells after COVID-19. The table came from immunoSEQ multiplex PCR; TCRdb's copy has only in-frame clones and leaves some out. Of about 73,000 clones in the sample, around 67% were seen once. Following 10 days of culture, CD4+ T cells were isolated. Vaccination of participants consisted of two doses of either the BNT162b2 or mRNA-1273 vaccine. What these receptors recognize is not known. The specimen was CD4+ T cells from PBMCs cultured without peptide, collected after COVID-19 vaccination. These receptors were collected from a human donor who received a COVID-19 vaccine.

The J gene is TRBJ1-2, the V gene TRBV3-1 (or the pseudogene TRBV3-2); the D gene is possibly TRBD1 (6 bases). The germline V gene encodes CDR1 LGHDT and CDR2 YNNKEL (reference sequence). This CDR3 is built from 15 residues. Trimming removed 3 bases at V and 5 bases at J, with 16 bases between. CDR3 amino acids: CASSHLNLGQYGYTF. Written as DNA, the CDR3 is TGTGCCAGCAGCCACCTAAACCTCGGACAGTATGGCTACACCTTC.

The chain links TRBV6-2 or TRBV6-3 to TRBJ2-1; TRBD2 matches 8 bases. Germline CDR1 and CDR2: MNHEY and SVGEGT. After removal of 6 bases from V and 6 bases from J, the junction contained 7 bases not matched to a gene. This CDR3 comprises 14 residues. CDR3 DNA sequence: TGTGCCAGCAGCCGCCCGAGCGGGGGCAATGAGCAGTTCTTC. Translated, it gives CASSRPSGGNEQFF.

The chain combines TRBV5-4 with TRBJ1-2, with a possible D match to TRBD1 (6 bases). V was shortened by 4 bases and J by 7 bases, with 26 bases between the two germline ends. Looked up from germline, CDR1 is SGHNT and CDR2 is YYREEE (reference sequence). The CDR3 length is 17 residues. The CDR3 nucleotides read TGTGCCAGCAGCACGACTATTTGGCTGGGGGGCGCGGCTGGCTACACCTTC. Its translation is CASSTTIWLGGAAGYTF.

The V and J genes are TRBV27 and TRBJ1-1; a weak D match, TRBD1 (5 bases). Germline CDR1 and CDR2: MNHEY and SMNVEV (reference sequence). This CDR3 region has 14 residues. Trimming removed 6 bases at V and 0 bases at J, with 11 bases between. The CDR3: CASSPRALNTEAFF. Here the CDR3 DNA reads TGTGCCAGCAGCCCCAGGGCCCTGAACACTGAAGCTTTCTTT.

The chain has TRBV5-5 and TRBJ1-5; D gene ambiguous. The CDR3 consists of 13 residues. Germline lookup yields CDR1 SGHKS and CDR2 YYEKEE (reference sequence). Trimming took 1 base from V and 0 from J, leaving 2 bases between them. CDR3 loop: CASSLYSNQPQHF. CDR3 coding DNA: TGTGCCAGCAGCTTGTATAGCAATCAGCCCCAGCATTTT.

The chain joins TRBV3-1 (or the pseudogene TRBV3-2) to TRBJ2-7, with 9 bases that match TRBD1. CDR1 LGHDT and CDR2 YNNKEL come from the germline V gene (reference sequence). The CDR3 has 14 residues. V lost 1 base to trimming and J lost 6 bases; unmatched junction nucleotides: 4. The CDR3: CASSQVGTGSEQYV. CDR3 nucleotide sequence: TGTGCCAGCAGCCAAGTTGGGACAGGGTCCGAGCAGTACGTC.

The rearrangement links TRBV6-4 to TRBJ2-2, with D maybe TRBD1 (6 bases). This CDR3 has 15 amino acids. In germline, CDR1 is MRHNA, CDR2 SNTAGT. Trimming pared 4 bases from V and 4 bases from J, leaving 13 bases between. The CDR3 bases are TGTGCCAGCAGTGCGGATCTAGGGGGCACCGGGGAGCTGTTTTTT. It yields the protein CASSADLGGTGELFF.

This chain links TRBV6-5 with TRBJ1-1; tentatively, D is TRBD1 (5 bases). Trimming took off 6 bases at V and 4 bases at J, with 18 bases between the two ends. From germline, CDR1 is MNHEY and CDR2 SVGAGI. This CDR3 contains 15 residues. The CDR3: CASRPRRGEGTEAFF. CDR3 sequence (DNA): TGTGCCAGCAGGCCTCGTCGGGGCGAGGGCACTGAAGCTTTCTTT.

This sequence joins TRBV24-1 and TRBJ1-2; D possibly corresponds to TRBD1 (6 bases). V shed 4 bases and J shed 2 bases, with 13 bases lying between them. The CDR3 length is 15 residues. Per germline, CDR1 KGHDR and CDR2 SFDVKD. The CDR3 DNA sequence: TGTGCCACCAGTGACTCGGGACAACGAAACTATGGCTACACCTTC. Protein: CATSDSGQRNYGYTF.

The chain links TRBV4-2 to TRBJ2-3; perhaps TRBD2 as D (6 bases). Germline V gene lookup returns CDR1 LGHNA and CDR2 YNFKEQ. V was trimmed by 4 bases and J by 5 bases, leaving 22 bases between them. The CDR3 extends over 17 amino acids. CDR3 sequence reads: CASSPGVGVSRGDTQYF. As DNA, the CDR3 is TGTGCCAGCAGCCCGGGAGTGGGGGTTTCTCGGGGAGATACGCAGTATTTT.

The chain is built from TRBV2 and TRBJ2-5, with 10 bases that match TRBD2. The V gene end was trimmed by 8 bases and the J gene end by 5 bases; junction bases not matched to a gene: 2. The CDR3 spans 12 residues. Germline values: CDR1 SNHLY, CDR2 FYNNEI. The CDR3 region has the DNA TGTGCCAGCGGGGGACTAGCGGAGACCCAGTACTTC. It yields the protein CASGGLAETQYF.

The V gene is TRBV5-5, the J gene TRBJ2-7; TRBD2 might be the D (5 bases). The length of the CDR3 is 14 residues. Germline V lookup: CDR1 SGHKS, CDR2 YYEKEE (reference sequence). Trimming shortened V by 5 bases and J by 3 bases, and 15 bases separated the two germline ends. CDR3 in amino acids: CASSLGSRGYEQYV. The CDR3 nucleotides are TGTGCCAGCAGTCTTGGGTCCCGGGGCTACGAGCAGTACGTC.

The rearrangement uses TRBV30 and TRBJ2-5; 14 positions match TRBD2. Germline lookup yields CDR1 GTSNPN and CDR2 SVGIG (reference sequence). The CDR3 loop spans 16 amino acids. V trimming: 3 bases; J trimming: 1 base; junction bases outside the gene matches: 4. The CDR3 DNA reads as TGTGCCTGGAGCCGGACTAGCGGGGGGCGCCAAGAGACCCAGTACTTC. Protein product: CAWSRTSGGRQETQYF.

The chain links TRBV28 to TRBJ1-2; 8 bases are a match to TRBD1. The germline V gene has CDR1 MDHEN and CDR2 SYDVKM. The CDR3 spans 12 residues. V gave up 8 bases and J gave up 7 bases; unmatched junction bases: 6. CDR3 region: CASGGQGSGYTF. The CDR3 DNA sequence: TGTGCCAGCGGTGGACAGGGTAGTGGCTACACCTTC.

This clone was seen a handful of times. J is TRBJ1-5 and V is TRBV15; no clear D. V was shortened by 3 bases and J by 1 base, with 7 bases between the two germline ends. Germline V gene sequence: CDR1 LNHNV, CDR2 YYDKDF (reference sequence). The CDR3 is made up of 14 amino acids. The CDR3: CATSSGLSNQPQHF. The CDR3, as DNA: TGTGCCACCAGCAGTGGGCTGAGCAATCAGCCCCAGCATTTT.

This clone has more than one count but fewer than ten. Here the CDR3 reads CASIQPGQGYAEAFF. In DNA, the CDR3 is TGTGCCAGCATTCAGCCGGGACAGGGGTACGCTGAAGCTTTCTTT. This chain uses TRBV21-1 with TRBJ1-1; no DNA check was done on the table's D call, TRBD1. TRBV21-1 is an annotated pseudogene. This CDR3 has 15 residues.

The V and J genes are TRBV11-1 and TRBJ1-5; D remains unclear. This CDR3 comprises 16 residues. Germline V gene sequence: CDR1 SGHAT, CDR2 FQDESV (reference sequence). V lost 3 bases and J 0 bases, leaving 12 bases between the germline ends. CDR3: CASSFRAGNSNQPQHF. The CDR3, as DNA: TGTGCCAGCAGCTTCCGGGCAGGAAATAGCAATCAGCCCCAGCATTTT.

The V call is TRBV7-2, the J call TRBJ1-2, with 8 bases that match TRBD1. The CDR3 is made up of 15 amino acids. The germline V gene has CDR1 SGHTA and CDR2 FQGNSA. The J segment lost 3 bases and the V segment lost 5 bases, leaving 8 bases of the junction unmatched. The CDR3 loop reads CASSPGTGRYYGYTF. The CDR3 DNA is TGTGCCAGCAGCCCGGGGACAGGTCGCTACTATGGCTACACCTTC.

The V and J genes are TRBV4-1 and TRBJ2-5; D is perhaps TRBD2 (5 bases). Between the trimmed V and J ends, which lost 4 bases and 2 bases, there was a span of 8 bases. CDR1 and CDR2 from the germline V gene are MGHRA and YSYEKL. The CDR3 consists of 13 residues. CDR3 amino acids: CASSPGLQETQYF. As DNA, the CDR3 is TGCGCCAGCAGCCCGGGATTACAAGAGACCCAGTACTTC.

The chain joins TRBV30 to TRBJ2-5, with D possibly TRBD1 on 5 matching bases. CDR1 is GTSNPN and CDR2 is SVGIG in the germline V gene (reference sequence). Trimming pared 5 bases from V and 6 bases from J, leaving 10 bases between. CDR3 size: 11 residues. CDR3 coding DNA: TGTGCCTGGGGGGCGGTAAAGACCCAGTACTTC. Protein sequence: CAWGAVKTQYF.

The rearrangement links TRBV5-1 to TRBJ1-6, with 10 bases lining up with TRBD1. Germline V gene data show CDR1 as SGHRS and CDR2 as YFSETQ. Unmatched junction bases numbered 11, after V lost 1 base and J lost 10 bases. CDR3 length: 17 amino acids. The CDR3 sequence is CASSLLGQGFGGSPLHF. CDR3 coding DNA: TGCGCCAGCAGCTTGTTGGGACAGGGGTTCGGGGGGTCACCCCTCCACTTT.

In its sample, this clone was seen a few times. The chain uses TRBV5-4 and TRBJ1-2; unclear D gene. CDR1 and CDR2 from the germline V gene are SGHNT and YYREEE (reference sequence). The CDR3 runs 12 residues. V dropped 4 bases and J dropped 7 bases, with 11 bases sitting between them. This CDR3 reads CASSKDNLGYTF. CDR3 in DNA: TGTGCCAGCAGCAAGGATAATCTTGGCTACACCTTC.

The chain has TRBV10-2 and TRBJ2-3; 9 nucleotides align to TRBD2. Germline lookup yields CDR1 WSHSY and CDR2 SAAADI. The CDR3 runs 14 residues. Unmatched junction bases numbered 5, after V lost 10 bases and J lost 0 bases. The CDR3 DNA reads TGCGCCACTATAGCGGGGGCCAGCACAGATACGCAGTATTTT. Protein product: CATIAGASTDTQYF.

V is TRBV11-3 and J is TRBJ1-4; no reliable D call. Germline assignment: CDR1 SGHNT and CDR2 YENEEA. CDR3 length: 12 residues. The V end was cut by 0 bases, the J end by 8 bases, with 4 bases between. In DNA, the CDR3 is TGTGCCAGCAGCTTAGATCGGGAAAAACTGTTTTTT. It encodes CASSLDREKLFF.

This clone has only one observation. The rearrangement uses TRBV9 and TRBJ1-2; 7 positions match TRBD1. The CDR3 runs 15 residues. Per the germline V gene, CDR1 is SGDLS and CDR2 is YYNGEE. With 2 bases clipped from V and 4 bases from J, the junction kept 8 bases outside the gene matches. CDR3 in amino acids: CASSVGQRHPYGYTF. CDR3 sequence (DNA): TGTGCCAGCAGCGTGGGACAGCGCCACCCCTATGGCTACACCTTC.

The V and J genes are TRBV3-1 (or the pseudogene TRBV3-2) and TRBJ2-2; 9 nucleotides line up with TRBD2. V was pared by 3 bases and J by 4 bases, with 6 bases of the junction left unmatched. This CDR3 region has 16 residues. Looked up from germline, CDR1 is LGHDT and CDR2 is YNNKEL (reference sequence). The CDR3 reads CASSHWMRGGTGELFF. The CDR3 region has the DNA TGTGCCAGCAGCCATTGGATGCGGGGGGGCACCGGGGAGCTGTTTTTT.

V usage is TRBV28 and J usage is TRBJ1-1; D is perhaps TRBD1 (5 bases). Looked up from germline, CDR1 is MDHEN and CDR2 is SYDVKM. V lost 6 bases to trimming and J lost 0 bases, with 14 bases between them. The CDR3 totals 15 residues. The CDR3 region has the DNA TGTGCCAGCAGGGCCGATGAGGGGATGAACACTGAAGCTTTCTTT. This encodes CASRADEGMNTEAFF. Full variable domain (remainder filled in from reference TRBV28 and TRBJ1-1): DVKVTQSSRYLVKRTGEKVFLECVQDMDHENMFWYRQDPGLGLRLIYFSYDVKMKEKGDIPEGYSVSREKKERFSLILESASTNQTSMYLCASRADEGMNTEAFFGQGTRLTVV.

This clone was observed once. J is TRBJ1-6 and V is TRBV5-1; perhaps TRBD1 as D (6 bases). Germline CDR1 SGHRS, CDR2 YFSETQ. This CDR3 is built from 16 residues. Trimming shortened V by 0 bases and J by 10 bases, and 17 bases separated the two germline ends. For the CDR3, the DNA is TGCGCCAGCAGCTTGGCCGTGGGGGCTGCGAGCTCACCCCTCCACTTT. This encodes CASSLAVGAASSPLHF.

The CDR3 bases are TGCGCCAGCAGCCAAGGCAACAGCTACTATGGCTACACCTTC. Protein sequence: CASSQGNSYYGYTF. J is TRBJ1-2 and V is TRBV4-1; D is ambiguous. This CDR3 is built from 14 residues. The germline V and J ends were trimmed by 1 base and 3 bases, with 9 bases remaining between them. From germline, CDR1 is MGHRA and CDR2 YSYEKL.

This chain links TRBV6-6 with TRBJ2-7; 7 nucleotides align to TRBD2. The germline CDR1 and CDR2 sequences are MNHNY and SVGAGI (reference sequence). The length of the CDR3 is 14 residues. Trimming took 6 bases from V and 2 from J; bases not matched to a gene: 7. The CDR3 coding sequence is TGTGCCAGCAGCCGGGGACGGGGGGCCTACGAGCAGTACGTC. As protein: CASSRGRGAYEQYV.